This T cell receptor beta chain was identified in a study of T cells in lung cancer brain metastases. For the study at large: Primary and brain metastasis specimens were taken a median about 54 weeks apart.

The protocol was immunoSEQ multiplex PCR, while the TCRdb copy is restricted to in-frame clones and leaves out a portion. The sample yields thousands of clones, about 93% seen once. A word on this clone: The antigen is unknown.

The CDR3 extends over 17 amino acids. The junction had 7 bases not matched to a gene; V was cut back by 0 bases and J by 0 bases. Germline V CDR1 and CDR2: LGHNT, FRNRAP. Whole-study findings and limits: FFPE DNA fragmentation may have prevented retrieving the complete T cell repertoire. Brain metastases had fewer unique productive clones than primaries (median roughly 1,600 versus 4,900).

Patients had either synchronous oligometastatic disease or delayed solitary brain metastasis recurrence. The chain links TRBV12-5 to TRBJ2-7; 8 bases map to TRBD1. This sequence was found in a woman younger than 45 with non-small cell lung cancer. Specimen: tumor tissue from the primary lung tumor. The CDR3 is CASGLVGGDRPSYEQYF. The CDR3 DNA is TGTGCTAGTGGTTTGGTAGGAGGGGACAGGCCCTCCTACGAGCAGTACTTC.